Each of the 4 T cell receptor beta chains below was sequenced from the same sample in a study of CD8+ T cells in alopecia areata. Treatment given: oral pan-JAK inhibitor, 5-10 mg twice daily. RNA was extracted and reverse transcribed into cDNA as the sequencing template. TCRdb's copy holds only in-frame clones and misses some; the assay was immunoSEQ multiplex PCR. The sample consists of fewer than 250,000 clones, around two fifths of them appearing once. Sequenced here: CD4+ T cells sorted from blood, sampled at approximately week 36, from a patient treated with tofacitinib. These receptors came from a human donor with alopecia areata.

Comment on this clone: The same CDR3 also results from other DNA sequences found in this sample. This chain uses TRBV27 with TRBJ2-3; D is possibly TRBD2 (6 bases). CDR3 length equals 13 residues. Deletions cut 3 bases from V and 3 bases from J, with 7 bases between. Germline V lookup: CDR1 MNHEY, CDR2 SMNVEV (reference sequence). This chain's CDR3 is CASSLRGTDTQYF. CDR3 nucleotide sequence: TGTGCCAGCAGTTTGCGGGGTACAGATACGCAGTATTTT.

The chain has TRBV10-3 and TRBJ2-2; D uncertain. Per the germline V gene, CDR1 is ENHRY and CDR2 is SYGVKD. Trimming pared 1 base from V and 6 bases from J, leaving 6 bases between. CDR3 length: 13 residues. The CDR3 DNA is TGTGCCATCAGTGAGTTGGCCGCCGGGGAGCTGTTTTTT. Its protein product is CAISELAAGELFF.

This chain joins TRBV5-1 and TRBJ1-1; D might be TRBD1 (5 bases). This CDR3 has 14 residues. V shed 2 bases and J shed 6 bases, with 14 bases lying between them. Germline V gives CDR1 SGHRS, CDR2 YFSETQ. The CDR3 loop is CASSFGAPMAEAFF. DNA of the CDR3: TGCGCCAGCAGCTTTGGGGCTCCGATGGCTGAAGCTTTCTTT.

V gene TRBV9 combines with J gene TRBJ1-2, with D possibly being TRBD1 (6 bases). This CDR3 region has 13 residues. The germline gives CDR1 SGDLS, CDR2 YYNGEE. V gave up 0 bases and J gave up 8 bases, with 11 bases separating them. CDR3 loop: CASSVVSGDGYTF. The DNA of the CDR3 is TGTGCCAGCAGCGTAGTTTCAGGGGACGGCTACACCTTC.